This T cell receptor (beta chain) was captured by sequencing in a study of T cell repertoires in cytomegalovirus infection. Study as a whole: Carrying CMV and the relevant HLA type showed in public TCR beta signatures.

This clonotype was seen a handful of times. The antigen is unknown. One entry per CDR3 protein results from TCRdb running MiXCR on the reads. Counted here are about 230,000 distinct CDR3 sequences, 22% occurring once; the ten biggest clones make up 18%. Findings and caveats of the study: Public TCR beta family frequency separated CMV-and-HLA carriers, including in an independent cohort. Within the response measured ex vivo, HLA-C-restricted CMV-specific TCR beta clonotypes were dominant.

The V end was cut by 6 bases, the J end by 0 bases, with 14 bases between. Germline CDR1 is MDHEN and CDR2 is SYDVKM. This CDR3 is built from 15 residues. The sample consisted of CD8+ T cells from PBMCs. The V and J genes are TRBV28 and TRBJ1-1; possibly TRBD1 for D (6 bases). The origin of this receptor is a human donor in good health (CMV status not recorded). Some clones in this sample may be carry-over from other donors' samples. The CDR3 sequence: CASRGWGAVNTEAFF. CDR3 bases: TGTGCCAGCAGGGGATGGGGGGCCGTGAACACTGAAGCTTTCTTT.